This is a list of T cell receptor beta chains from one sample in a study of lung T cells in sarcoidosis with Löfgren's syndrome. TCRdb fed the reads into MiXCR, producing one record per CDR3 protein. Of about 9,400 distinct CDR3 sequences in the sample, less than 20% are singletons; the top ten hold over 5.5%. The sample consisted of CD4+ T cells from bronchoalveolar lavage. These receptors came from a human donor with sarcoidosis (Löfgren's syndrome or another form), or a control subject (not recorded which). Each CDR3 is given with its conserved first and last residue.

J,length,V,CDR3
TRBJ1-2,13,TRBV12-3/TRBV12-4,CASREDFNYGYTF
TRBJ1-5,13,TRBV29-1,CSVEVSSNQPQHF
TRBJ2-6,13,TRBV27,CASSPRAPHVLTF
TRBJ2-5,15,TRBV7-9,CASSLANRNEETQYF
TRBJ2-5,15,TRBV7-6,CAGSSSGSAGETQYF
TRBJ2-7,13,TRBV7-2,CASSRGTGGEQYF
TRBJ2-1,16,TRBV5-4,CASSPPDGRAGNEQFF
TRBJ2-1,17,TRBV28,CASSILGRGNSYNEQFF
TRBJ2-2,18,TRBV10-3,CAISEPFSGGLNTRELFF
TRBJ2-7,12,TRBV6-1,CASTGVSYEQYF
TRBJ1-4,15,TRBV12-3/TRBV12-4,CTSSLGAGGQEKLFF
TRBJ2-7,13,TRBV7-6,CASSLGVHAEQYF
TRBJ2-1,14,TRBV5-1,CASSSTSAHNEQFF
TRBJ1-5,17,TRBV28,CASRPGTTNRINQPQHF
TRBJ2-5,15,TRBV20-1,CSAPGGLAGVETQYF
TRBJ2-3,16,TRBV19,CASSLPGARAADTQYF
TRBJ1-3,16,TRBV27,CASSLNEPGLGNTIYF
TRBJ1-2,16,TRBV7-2,CASSPRHSWANYGYTF
TRBJ2-7,13,TRBV5-1,CASSLDGTYEQYF
TRBJ2-1,13,TRBV20-1,CGTPSGRANEQFF
TRBJ2-2,17,TRBV7-9,CASSLTGTGINTGELFF
TRBJ1-1,17,TRBV3-1,CASSPTQGATECTGAFF
TRBJ1-6,14,TRBV3-1,CASSQVLKNSPLHF
TRBJ1-5,11,TRBV6-1,CASRINQPQHF
TRBJ1-1,15,TRBV3-1,CASSQDTGWLTEAFF
TRBJ1-3,15,TRBV29-1,CSVALPRRQVNTIYF
TRBJ2-7,17,TRBV12-3/TRBV12-4,CASSSRTSGRPLYEQYF
TRBJ1-3,13,TRBV7-2,CASSLGAGNTIYF
TRBJ2-7,16,TRBV12-5,CASGPWASGVSYEQYF
TRBJ2-1,16,TRBV6-1,CASRTRQGHSYNEQFF
TRBJ2-5,14,TRBV29-1,CSVEPGVGQETQYF
TRBJ1-5,14,TRBV5-5,CASSLGSSNQPQHF
TRBJ2-2,14,TRBV10-3,CAISAQGNTGELFF
TRBJ2-3,15,TRBV5-1,CASSLRTGSTDTQYF
TRBJ1-4,14,TRBV20-1,CSAQPGQINEELFF
TRBJ2-7,16,TRBV19,CASSIVGTANSYEQYF
TRBJ2-7,14,TRBV27,CASSFRDRGYEQYF
TRBJ2-5,14,TRBV30,CAWGDKGLEETQYF
TRBJ1-6,16,TRBV5-6,CASSTETGEFNSPLHF
TRBJ2-7,15,TRBV7-2,CASSYRGELTYEQYF
TRBJ2-2,14,TRBV2,CASTSGTSTGELFF
TRBJ2-2,15,TRBV19,CASSPTGTYTGELFF
TRBJ1-5,14,TRBV12-3/TRBV12-4,CASSSTNSNQPQHF
TRBJ2-4,13,TRBV7-2,CASSPVGVNIQYF
TRBJ2-3,15,TRBV5-1,CASSLIISDTDTQYF
TRBJ2-7,15,TRBV18,CASSPLVSGGYEQYF
TRBJ2-2,15,TRBV11-3,CASSPGTANTGELFF
TRBJ1-3,15,TRBV30,CAWKNTGTERNTIYF
TRBJ2-3,15,TRBV6-1,CAGSEGQGVADTRYF
TRBJ2-1,13,TRBV20-1,CSAHRLGLQTQFF
TRBJ1-5,13,TRBV20-1,CSATGGGNQPQHF
TRBJ2-7,14,TRBV6-1,CASLGFRAEDEQYF
TRBJ1-4,17,TRBV27,CASILWGTGGKNEKLLF
TRBJ1-3,18,TRBV20-1,CSVRKIGQVHIPGNTIYF
TRBJ1-2,15,TRBV24-1,CATSDPGQPAYGYTF